Each of the 24 T cell receptor beta chains below was sequenced from the same sample in a study of radiation and T cells in renal cell carcinoma. Produced via immunoSEQ multiplex PCR; TCRdb's table is partial and in-frame only. The sample lists approximately 150,000 clones, over 80% occurring once. Specified time point: baseline pretreatment blood. Documented treatment: 15 Gy SBRT to primary tumor, nephrectomy 4 weeks later. Sequencing was performed on blood, taken from a patient whose treatment included radiotherapy and nephrectomy. All receptors come from a woman in her forties or fifties with renal cell carcinoma.

The V gene is TRBV30, the J gene TRBJ1-5; possible D gene TRBD1, 5 bases. CDR3 length equals 14 residues. Looked up from germline, CDR1 is GTSNPN and CDR2 is SVGIG (reference sequence). V lost 1 base and J 6 bases, leaving 13 bases between the germline ends. The CDR3 spells CAWSGGQGGQPQHF. The DNA of the CDR3 is TGTGCCTGGAGTGGGGGCCAGGGAGGTCAGCCCCAGCATTTT.

V is TRBV11-2 and J is TRBJ2-7; D is ambiguous. V was trimmed by 5 bases and J by 0 bases, leaving 2 bases between them. This CDR3 comprises 11 residues. Germline-derived CDR1 and CDR2 are SGHAT and FQNNGV. CDR3 coding DNA: TGTGCCAGCAGCGCCTCCTACGAGCAGTACTTC. It codes for CASSASYEQYF.

The chain carries TRBV18 and TRBJ2-7; tentative D call: TRBD2 (6 bases). V dropped 4 bases and J dropped 0 bases, with 10 bases sitting between them. The CDR3 is made up of 14 amino acids. Looked up from germline, CDR1 is KGHSH and CDR2 is LQKENI. The DNA of the CDR3 is TGTGCCAGCTCACGGTCGGGGGACTCCTACGAGCAGTACTTC. It encodes CASSRSGDSYEQYF.

This chain links TRBV7-9 with TRBJ1-1; D might be TRBD1 (6 bases). The CDR3 contains 13 residues. V was cut by 1 base and J by 9 bases, with 12 bases left in between. Germline CDR1 SEHNR, CDR2 FQNEAQ (reference sequence). CDR3 sequence reads: CASSLEVGGKAFF. The CDR3 DNA reads TGTGCCAGCAGCTTAGAGGTAGGGGGGAAAGCTTTCTTT.

This chain links TRBV6-6 with TRBJ2-7, with 8 bases identical to TRBD2. The V and J ends lost 2 bases and 2 bases, in that order; junction bases with no gene match: 2. Germline V gene lookup returns CDR1 MNHNY and CDR2 SVGAGI (reference sequence). CDR3 length: 14 amino acids. The CDR3 nucleotides read TGTGCCAGCAGTTACACTAGCGGCGCCTACGAGCAGTACTTC. This sequence encodes CASSYTSGAYEQYF.

The chain joins TRBV5-1 to TRBJ2-3, with 11 bases that match TRBD2. CDR3 length: 17 residues. The germline V gene has CDR1 SGHRS and CDR2 YFSETQ. The J segment lost 4 bases and the V segment lost 0 bases, leaving 7 bases of the junction unmatched. For the CDR3, the DNA is TGCGCCAGCAGCTTGGGGGCTAGCGGGAGGTCTCCAGATACGCAGTATTTT. It translates to CASSLGASGRSPDTQYF.

This clone was detected once. This chain connects TRBV5-6 to TRBJ1-2, with D maybe TRBD1 (5 bases). The CDR3 loop spans 15 amino acids. Germline loops: CDR1 SGHDT, CDR2 YYEEEE. V was pared by 0 bases and J by 8 bases, with 17 bases between. The DNA for the CDR3 is TGTGCCAGCAGCTTGGCCGGACGGGGGTTGGGAGGCTACACCTTC. This gives the protein CASSLAGRGLGGYTF.

The V and J genes are TRBV6-5 and TRBJ2-7; D perhaps matches TRBD1 (6 bases). V lost 6 bases and J lost 3, with 12 bases in between. The CDR3 loop spans 13 amino acids. CDR1 and CDR2 from the germline V gene are MNHEY and SVGAGI. This CDR3 is CASSRTGIYEQYF. The CDR3 nucleotides read TGTGCCAGCAGCCGAACAGGGATCTACGAGCAGTACTTC.

The chain is built from TRBV9 and TRBJ2-5; perhaps TRBD2 as D (6 bases). Trimming removed 2 bases from V and 7 bases from J, with 6 bases in between. Germline assignment: CDR1 SGDLS and CDR2 YYNGEE. The CDR3 sequence is 11 residues long. This chain's CDR3 is CASSVGGTQYF. The CDR3 DNA sequence: TGTGCCAGCAGCGTGGGGGGGACCCAGTACTTC.

V gene TRBV10-1 combines with J gene TRBJ2-2; TRBD1 matches 7 bases. The CDR3 contains 13 residues. The germline V gene has CDR1 WNHNN and CDR2 SYGVQD (reference sequence). The V gene end was trimmed by 5 bases and the J gene end by 5 bases; junction bases not matched to a gene: 2. The CDR3 region is CASSHRGTGELFF. The CDR3, as DNA: TGCGCCAGCAGTCACAGGGGAACCGGGGAGCTGTTTTTT.

V gene TRBV10-3 combines with J gene TRBJ2-7; D call uncertain. Trimming stripped 3 bases from V and 1 base from J, with 4 bases between. This CDR3 is 12 amino acids long. From germline, CDR1 is ENHRY and CDR2 SYGVKD. The CDR3 DNA reads as TGTGCCATCAGTGAAGGGTCCTACGAGCAGTACTTC. This codes for CAISEGSYEQYF.

V is TRBV5-1 and J is TRBJ2-5; D gene unclear. Germline V gene data show CDR1 as SGHRS and CDR2 as YFSETQ. CDR3 size: 11 residues. The V end lost 4 bases, the J end lost 4 bases, and 5 bases lay between the germline ends. The CDR3 DNA reads TGCGCCAGCAGCGAATCAGAGACCCAGTACTTC. Residues: CASSESETQYF.

The CDR3 nucleotides read TGTGCCAGCTCACCAGTTCGGGGCGCTGAAGCTTTCTTT. Its translation: CASSPVRGAEAFF. The genes are TRBV18 and TRBJ1-1; possible D gene TRBD1, 5 bases. The CDR3 contains 13 residues. Trimming pared 2 bases from V and 6 bases from J, leaving 10 bases between. CDR1 is KGHSH and CDR2 is LQKENI in the germline V gene.

This chain joins TRBV7-2 and TRBJ1-1; D possibly corresponds to TRBD1 (6 bases). V lost 5 bases and J lost 1, with 14 bases in between. Per the germline V gene, CDR1 is SGHTA and CDR2 is FQGNSA. This CDR3 has 15 residues. The CDR3, as DNA: TGTGCCAGCAGCCCTGGGGCAGGGGAGAACACTGAAGCTTTCTTT. It specifies CASSPGAGENTEAFF.

The chain combines TRBV5-1 with TRBJ2-7; 8 bases fit TRBD1. The CDR3 spans 13 residues. The V gene's germline CDR1 is SGHRS and CDR2 YFSETQ. Trimming took 5 bases from V and 5 from J; bases not matched to a gene: 6. The DNA for the CDR3 is TGCGCCAGCAGTCTGACAGGGGCGGACGAGCAGTACTTC. Protein: CASSLTGADEQYF.

V is TRBV7-2 and J is TRBJ2-5, with 10 nucleotides matching TRBD1. From germline, CDR1 is SGHTA and CDR2 FQGNSA. CDR3 length: 16 amino acids. The V gene end was trimmed by 4 bases and the J gene end by 4 bases; junction bases not matched to a gene: 9. CDR3 DNA: TGTGCCAGCAGCTCGCTAGGGACAGGGGTGGGAGAGACCCAGTACTTC. Protein: CASSSLGTGVGETQYF.

The J gene is TRBJ2-7, the V gene TRBV30; D may be TRBD2 (6 bases). CDR1 is GTSNPN and CDR2 is SVGIG in the germline V gene (reference sequence). The CDR3 extends over 12 amino acids. Trimming stripped 6 bases from V and 2 bases from J, with 11 bases between. CDR3 nucleotide sequence: TGTGCCTGCCGGGACTTCCCCTACGAGCAGTACTTC. Its protein product is CACRDFPYEQYF.

In this sample, this clone turned up a few times. The chain has TRBV2 and TRBJ2-5; D ambiguous. Trimming left V 2 bases short and J 5 bases short, with 6 bases between. This CDR3 contains 12 residues. CDR1 SNHLY and CDR2 FYNNEI come from the germline V gene. CDR3 in DNA: TGTGCCAGCAGTGAAAACAAGGAGACCCAGTACTTC. It codes for CASSENKETQYF.

The chain has TRBV7-2 and TRBJ1-1, with D perhaps TRBD1 (5 bases). The CDR3 covers 14 residues. Trimming cost V 3 bases and J 4 bases, with 12 bases left between them. CDR1 is SGHTA, CDR2 FQGNSA, per germline. CDR3 loop: CASSFDGRATEAFF. The CDR3 nucleotides read TGTGCCAGCAGCTTTGATGGCAGGGCCACTGAAGCTTTCTTT.

The rearrangement joins TRBV7-2 to TRBJ1-1; D perhaps matches TRBD1 (5 bases). The CDR3 has 13 residues. Trimming cost V 5 bases and J 14 bases, with 21 bases left between them. Germline V gene data show CDR1 as SGHTA and CDR2 as FQGNSA. The CDR3 DNA reads as TGTGCCAGCAGCATTCTAGGGGTGACACCGCAGTTCTTT. Its translation is CASSILGVTPQFF.

J is TRBJ1-1 and V is TRBV18; D gene ambiguous. Trimming took off 4 bases at V and 3 bases at J, with 12 bases between the two ends. From germline, CDR1 is KGHSH and CDR2 LQKENI. The CDR3 contains 14 residues. CDR3 sequence: CASSLSSEHTEAFF. The CDR3 coding sequence is TGTGCCAGCTCACTGTCCTCTGAACACACTGAAGCTTTCTTT.

The rearrangement joins TRBV7-9 to TRBJ2-3, with D perhaps TRBD1 or TRBD2 (5 bases each). The CDR3 consists of 14 residues. V gave up 5 bases and J gave up 8 bases, with 17 bases separating them. Germline V CDR1 and CDR2: SEHNR, FQNEAQ (reference sequence). The CDR3 here is CASSPNQERGTQYF. The DNA for the CDR3 is TGTGCCAGCAGCCCAAACCAGGAGAGGGGTACGCAGTATTTT.

The rearrangement uses TRBV6-5 and TRBJ2-7; D remains unclear. Germline loops: CDR1 MNHEY, CDR2 SVGAGI. Trimming shortened V by 5 bases and J by 2 bases, and 4 bases separated the two germline ends. The CDR3 contains 11 residues. The CDR3 nucleotides read TGTGCCAGCAGTCCGACCTACGAGCAGTACTTC. Translation gives CASSPTYEQYF.

The V and J genes are TRBV28 and TRBJ1-1; perhaps TRBD1 as D (6 bases). The germline V and J ends were trimmed by 6 bases and 3 bases, with 26 bases remaining between them. This CDR3 has 18 residues. Germline V CDR1 and CDR2: MDHEN, SYDVKM. The DNA of the CDR3 is TGTGCCAGCAGCTCAACGGGACACCAAACGGCACAATACACTGAAGCTTTCTTT. Its protein is CASSSTGHQTAQYTEAFF. The full variable domain, with the rest looked up from reference TRBV28 and TRBJ1-1, is DVKVTQSSRYLVKRTGEKVFLECVQDMDHENMFWYRQDPGLGLRLIYFSYDVKMKEKGDIPEGYSVSREKKERFSLILESASTNQTSMYLCASSSTGHQTAQYTEAFFGQGTRLTVV.